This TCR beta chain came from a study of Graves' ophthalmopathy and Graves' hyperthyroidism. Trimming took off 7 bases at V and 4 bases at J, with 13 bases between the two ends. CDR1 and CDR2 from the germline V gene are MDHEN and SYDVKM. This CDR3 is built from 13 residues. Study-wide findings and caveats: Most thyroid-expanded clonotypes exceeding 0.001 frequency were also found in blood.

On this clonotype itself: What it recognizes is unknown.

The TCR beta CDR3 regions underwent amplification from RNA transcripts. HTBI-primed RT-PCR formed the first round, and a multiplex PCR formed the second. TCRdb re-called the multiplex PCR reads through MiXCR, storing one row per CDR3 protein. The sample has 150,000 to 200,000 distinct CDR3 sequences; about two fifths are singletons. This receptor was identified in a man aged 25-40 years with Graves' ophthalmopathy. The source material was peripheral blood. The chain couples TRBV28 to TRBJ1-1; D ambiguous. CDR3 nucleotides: TGTGCCAGCAAGGGATCGCTTACCACTGAAGCTTTCTTT. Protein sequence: CASKGSLTTEAFF.